This passage covers 24 T cell receptor beta chains from one sample sequenced in a study of OX40 agonist ivuxolimab in advanced cancers. Only in-frame clones appear in the TCRdb table, and some are missing; sequencing was by immunoSEQ multiplex PCR. The profile shows tens of thousands of clones, under 95% of them singletons. The input for sequencing was CD4+ or CD8+ T cells sorted from blood, taken in a trial of the OX40 agonist ivuxolimab. These receptors all stem from an adult with an advanced solid tumor such as melanoma, head and neck, liver or kidney cancer.

The chain combines TRBV15 with TRBJ1-4; D remains unclear. CDR3 length equals 15 residues. The V end was cut by 1 base, the J end by 1 base, with 7 bases between. Germline values: CDR1 LNHNV, CDR2 YYDKDF (reference sequence). In nucleotides, the CDR3 is TGTGCCACCAGCAGAGCGGCACTAACTAATGAAAAACTGTTTTTT. As protein: CATSRAALTNEKLFF.

The genes are TRBV19 and TRBJ1-6; 9 bases agree with TRBD1. After removal of 4 bases from V and 10 bases from J, the junction contained 2 bases not matched to a gene. The CDR3 runs 13 residues. CDR1 LNHDA and CDR2 SQIVND come from the germline V gene (reference sequence). The CDR3 nucleotides are TGTGCCAGTAGTAGGACAGGGGAATCACCCCTCCACTTT. Translated, it gives CASSRTGESPLHF.

J is TRBJ2-5 and V is TRBV2; 7 nucleotides match TRBD1. The germline V gene has CDR1 SNHLY and CDR2 FYNNEI. The CDR3 contains 13 residues. The V gene end was trimmed by 7 bases and the J gene end by 2 bases; junction bases not matched to a gene: 4. DNA for the CDR3: TGTGCCAGCACCCGGGACAGACAAGAGACCCAGTACTTC. This codes for CASTRDRQETQYF. The complete variable domain, with remaining parts taken from reference TRBV2 and TRBJ2-5, reads EPEVTQTPSHQVTQMGQEVILRCVPISNHLYFYWYRQILGQKVEFLVSFYNNEISEKSEIFDDQFSVERPDGSNFTLKIRSTKLEDSAMYFCASTRDRQETQYFGPGTRLLVL.

The chain links TRBV6-5 to TRBJ1-6, with TRBD1 as a possible D gene (6 bases). The CDR3 contains 14 residues. Trimming stripped 6 bases from V and 9 bases from J, with 15 bases between. Germline CDR1 reads MNHEY; CDR2 reads SVGAGI. CDR3 in DNA: TGTGCCAGCAGCCCTGACAGGTTTGCTTCACCCCTCCACTTT. This sequence encodes CASSPDRFASPLHF.

The chain is built from TRBV6-6 and TRBJ1-5; TRBD1 is a possible D gene (6 bases). The V and J ends lost 0 bases and 7 bases respectively, with 13 bases between them. This CDR3 contains 15 residues. Germline V CDR1 and CDR2: MNHNY, SVGAGI (reference sequence). CDR3 loop: CASSYSATGGQPQHF. DNA of the CDR3: TGTGCCAGCAGTTACTCGGCGACAGGAGGGCAGCCCCAGCATTTT.

J is TRBJ1-4 and V is TRBV4-1; a weak D match, TRBD1 (5 bases). Looked up from germline, CDR1 is MGHRA and CDR2 is YSYEKL. The CDR3 loop spans 15 amino acids. Trimming removed 10 bases from V and 0 bases from J, with 15 bases in between. The CDR3 DNA sequence: TGCGCCACCGGGGGGGGGTTCTCAACTAATGAAAAACTGTTTTTT. Translating gives CATGGGFSTNEKLFF.

The V and J genes are TRBV28 and TRBJ1-2; D unresolved. This CDR3 is 14 amino acids long. Trimming shortened V by 1 base and J by 4 bases, and 10 bases separated the two germline ends. Germline lookup yields CDR1 MDHEN and CDR2 SYDVKM. CDR3 in DNA: TGTGCCAGCAGTTTATCGGGGAGCCTCTATGGCTACACCTTC. It specifies CASSLSGSLYGYTF.

The V and J genes are TRBV10-1 and TRBJ2-3, with D possibly being TRBD1 (6 bases). Germline V CDR1 and CDR2: WNHNN, SYGVQD (reference sequence). The V end was cut by 5 bases, the J end by 7 bases, with 13 bases between. The CDR3 totals 13 residues. The CDR3 region has the DNA TGCGCCAGCAGTAATTCGGACAGCCATACGCAGTATTTT. It encodes CASSNSDSHTQYF.

The chain recombines TRBV5-1 with TRBJ2-1; 13 nucleotides match TRBD2. J lost 5 bases, V lost 4 bases, and 6 bases had no gene match. CDR1 is SGHRS and CDR2 is YFSETQ in the germline V gene. This CDR3 region has 16 residues. As DNA, the CDR3 is TGCGCCAGCAGCCGAACCGGGACTAGCGGGAACAATGAGCAGTTCTTC. Amino acid sequence: CASSRTGTSGNNEQFF.

V gene TRBV6-4 combines with J gene TRBJ2-2; TRBD2 is a possible D gene (5 bases). Per germline, CDR1 MRHNA and CDR2 SNTAGT. V shed 5 bases and J shed 6 bases, with 13 bases lying between them. CDR3 length equals 14 residues. The CDR3: CASSFTRTAGELFF. CDR3 bases: TGTGCCAGCAGTTTCACTAGGACTGCCGGGGAGCTGTTTTTT.

The chain employs TRBV30 and TRBJ1-2; D is ambiguous. The ends were cut back, 2 bases at V and 4 bases at J, with 11 bases in the middle. The length of the CDR3 is 13 residues. Germline V gene sequence: CDR1 GTSNPN, CDR2 SVGIG (reference sequence). CDR3 nucleotides: TGTGCCTGGAGTAAGAGTCTTATCTATGGCTACACCTTC. This encodes CAWSKSLIYGYTF.

This chain joins TRBV7-9 and TRBJ2-7, with 7 bases fitting TRBD2. In germline, CDR1 is SEHNR, CDR2 FQNEAQ (reference sequence). The V gene end was trimmed by 5 bases and the J gene end by 4 bases; junction bases not matched to a gene: 11. The CDR3 consists of 15 residues. The CDR3 loop reads CASSPNVGGKYEQYF. CDR3 sequence (DNA): TGTGCCAGCAGCCCCAACGTGGGGGGGAAATACGAGCAGTACTTC.

The chain is built from TRBV5-8 and TRBJ1-6; 7 positions match TRBD1. From germline, CDR1 is SGHTS and CDR2 YDEGEE. The trim removed 3 bases at V and 5 bases at J, leaving 8 bases unmatched. This CDR3 comprises 16 residues. As DNA, the CDR3 is TGTGCCAGCAGCTCTGGATTAGGGACAGATAATTCACCCCTCCACTTT. It translates to CASSSGLGTDNSPLHF. Complete variable domain (other parts from reference TRBV5-8 and TRBJ1-6): EAGVTQSPTHLIKTRGQQATLRCSPISGHTSVYWYQQALGLGLQFLLWYDEGEERNRGNFPPRFSGRQFPNYSSELNVNALELEDSALYLCASSSGLGTDNSPLHFGNGTRLTVT.

This clone was seen a few times. This chain links TRBV9 with TRBJ2-7; 7 positions agree with TRBD1. Germline loops: CDR1 SGDLS, CDR2 YYNGEE. Germline trimming cut 4 bases from V and 2 bases from J; bases unmatched to any gene: 6. This CDR3 is 14 amino acids long. The chain's CDR3 is CASSTQGVPYEQYF. The CDR3 coding sequence is TGTGCCAGCAGCACCCAGGGGGTACCCTACGAGCAGTACTTC.

The chain carries TRBV28 and TRBJ1-6; 8 bases match TRBD1. V trimming: 10 bases; J trimming: 6 bases; junction bases outside the gene matches: 8. CDR1 is MDHEN, CDR2 SYDVKM, per germline. The CDR3 spans 14 residues. CDR3 in DNA: TGTGCCACGGTGCTAGGGACAGGTAATTCACCCCTCCACTTT. This translates into CATVLGTGNSPLHF. Based on the CDR3 plus reference TRBV28 and TRBJ1-6, the full variable domain is DVKVTQSSRYLVKRTGEKVFLECVQDMDHENMFWYRQDPGLGLRLIYFSYDVKMKEKGDIPEGYSVSREKKERFSLILESASTNQTSMYLCATVLGTGNSPLHFGNGTRLTVT.

The chain employs TRBV6-5 and TRBJ2-7, with D maybe TRBD2 (6 bases). This CDR3 has 16 residues. Germline V CDR1 and CDR2: MNHEY, SVGAGI. The V end was cut by 0 bases, the J end by 0 bases, with 12 bases between. In DNA, the CDR3 is TGTGCCAGCAGTTACTCATGGCGGGGCTCCTCCTACGAGCAGTACTTC. Its protein product is CASSYSWRGSSYEQYF.

The V gene is TRBV6-5, the J gene TRBJ2-3; D not certain. The CDR3 contains 13 residues. Trimming left V 4 bases short and J 1 base short, with 6 bases between. Germline V gene lookup returns CDR1 MNHEY and CDR2 SVGAGI. The CDR3 sequence is CASSSPGTDTQYF. The CDR3 DNA reads TGTGCCAGCAGTTCCCCGGGCACAGATACGCAGTATTTT.

The V gene is TRBV6-1, the J gene TRBJ1-1; D gene unclear. V lost 2 bases to trimming and J lost 1 base, with 8 bases between them. The germline V gene encodes CDR1 MNHNS and CDR2 SASEGT. The CDR3 loop spans 14 amino acids. The CDR3 DNA sequence: TGTGCCAGCAGTGAAAGGTCCGAGAACACTGAAGCTTTCTTT. Translating it yields CASSERSENTEAFF.

This chain uses TRBV6-6 with TRBJ2-7; 10 positions match TRBD1. The CDR3 loop spans 16 amino acids. Germline CDR1 reads MNHNY; CDR2 reads SVGAGI (reference sequence). V was pared by 6 bases and J by 2 bases, with 10 bases of the junction left unmatched. The CDR3 nucleotides read TGTGCCAGCAGACCCGACCCGGGACAGGGGCCCTACGAGCAGTACTTC. Its protein product is CASRPDPGQGPYEQYF.

V usage is TRBV27 and J usage is TRBJ1-6; the match to TRBD1 covers 9 bases. Germline loops: CDR1 MNHEY, CDR2 SMNVEV (reference sequence). The ends lost 5 bases at V and 9 bases at J; junction bases unmatched: 8. CDR3 size: 15 residues. CDR3 protein: CASSDGTGMVSPLHF. The DNA for the CDR3 is TGTGCCAGCAGTGACGGGACAGGGATGGTTTCACCCCTCCACTTT.

The V and J genes are TRBV18 and TRBJ1-3; D not resolved. V was trimmed by 3 bases and J by 4 bases, leaving 16 bases between them. This CDR3 comprises 16 residues. Germline assignment: CDR1 KGHSH and CDR2 LQKENI. In nucleotides, the CDR3 is TGTGCCAGCTCACCGGTCGGTGCTTCTTCAGGAAACACCATATATTTT. Its protein is CASSPVGASSGNTIYF.

The chain employs TRBV5-5 and TRBJ2-5, with 12 bases fitting TRBD1. CDR1 is SGHKS, CDR2 YYEKEE, per germline (reference sequence). This CDR3 is built from 16 residues. V trimming: 4 bases; J trimming: 5 bases; junction bases outside the gene matches: 9. CDR3 coding DNA: TGTGCCAGCAGCCCGGGACAGGGGGCGCGTCTGGAGACCCAGTACTTC. Protein: CASSPGQGARLETQYF. The full variable domain, completed using reference TRBV5-5 and TRBJ2-5, is DAGVTQSPTHLIKTRGQQVTLRCSPISGHKSVSWYQQVLGQGPQFIFQYYEKEERGRGNFPDRFSARQFPNYSSELNVNALLLGDSALYLCASSPGQGARLETQYFGPGTRLLVL.

The J gene is TRBJ2-7, the V gene TRBV28; the D is unclear. Germline CDR1 reads MDHEN; CDR2 reads SYDVKM. Trimming stripped 6 bases from V and 2 bases from J, with 14 bases between. This CDR3 comprises 14 residues. The CDR3 here is CASRRAGDPYEQYF. In nucleotides, the CDR3 is TGTGCCAGCAGAAGGGCAGGTGACCCCTACGAGCAGTACTTC.

This rearrangement joins TRBV28 to TRBJ1-2; no reliable D call. V was clipped by 3 bases and J by 8 bases, with 19 bases between them. This CDR3 is 15 amino acids long. Germline V gene lookup returns CDR1 MDHEN and CDR2 SYDVKM. CDR3 loop: CASSFLPGSSRGYTF. The CDR3 nucleotides read TGTGCCAGCAGTTTTCTGCCCGGGTCTTCCCGAGGCTACACCTTC.